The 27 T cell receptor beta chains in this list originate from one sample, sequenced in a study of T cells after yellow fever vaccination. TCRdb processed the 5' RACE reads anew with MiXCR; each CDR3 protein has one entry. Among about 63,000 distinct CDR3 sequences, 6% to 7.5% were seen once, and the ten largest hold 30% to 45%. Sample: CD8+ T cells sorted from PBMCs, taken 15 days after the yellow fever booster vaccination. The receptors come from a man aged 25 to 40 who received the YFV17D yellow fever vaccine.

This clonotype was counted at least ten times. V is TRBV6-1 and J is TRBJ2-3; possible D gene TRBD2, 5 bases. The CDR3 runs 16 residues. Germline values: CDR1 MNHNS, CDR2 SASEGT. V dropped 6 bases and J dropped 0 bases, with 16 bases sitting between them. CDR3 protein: CASSRLVATSTDTQYF. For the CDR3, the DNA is TGTGCCAGCAGCCGTTTGGTAGCGACAAGCACAGATACGCAGTATTTT.

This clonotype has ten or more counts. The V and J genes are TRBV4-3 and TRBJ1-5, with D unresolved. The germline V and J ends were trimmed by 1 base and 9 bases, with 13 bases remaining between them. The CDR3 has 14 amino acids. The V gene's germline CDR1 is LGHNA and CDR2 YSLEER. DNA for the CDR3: TGCGCCAGCAGCCAAGTGCAGACCATCCGGCCCCAGCATTTT. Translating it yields CASSQVQTIRPQHF.

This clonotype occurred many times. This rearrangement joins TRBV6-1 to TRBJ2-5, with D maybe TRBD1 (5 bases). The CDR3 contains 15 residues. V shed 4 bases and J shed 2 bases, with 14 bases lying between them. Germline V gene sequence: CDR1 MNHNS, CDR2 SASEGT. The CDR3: CASSGVGALQETQYF. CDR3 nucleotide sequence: TGTGCCAGCAGTGGTGTTGGGGCCTTGCAAGAGACCCAGTACTTC.

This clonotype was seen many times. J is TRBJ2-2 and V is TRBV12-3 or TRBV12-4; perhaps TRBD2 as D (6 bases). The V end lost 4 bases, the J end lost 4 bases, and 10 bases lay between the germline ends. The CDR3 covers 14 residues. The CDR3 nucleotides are TGTGCCAGCAGTTGGGGACTCGTCACCGGGGAGCTGTTTTTT. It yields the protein CASSWGLVTGELFF.

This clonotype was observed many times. The chain's CDR3 is CASSFVASTDTQYF. CDR3 DNA: TGTGCCAGCAGTTTTGTGGCTAGCACAGATACGCAGTATTTT. The chain joins TRBV27 to TRBJ2-3; unclear D gene. Trimming cost V 3 bases and J 0 bases, with 7 bases left between them. The CDR3 spans 14 residues. From germline, CDR1 is MNHEY and CDR2 SMNVEV (reference sequence).

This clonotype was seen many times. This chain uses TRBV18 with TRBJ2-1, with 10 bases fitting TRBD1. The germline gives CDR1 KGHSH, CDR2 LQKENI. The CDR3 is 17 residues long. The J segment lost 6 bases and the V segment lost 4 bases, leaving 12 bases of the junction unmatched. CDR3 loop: CASSHRDRGNFGNEQFF. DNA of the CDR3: TGTGCCAGCTCACACCGGGACAGGGGAAATTTCGGCAATGAGCAGTTCTTC.

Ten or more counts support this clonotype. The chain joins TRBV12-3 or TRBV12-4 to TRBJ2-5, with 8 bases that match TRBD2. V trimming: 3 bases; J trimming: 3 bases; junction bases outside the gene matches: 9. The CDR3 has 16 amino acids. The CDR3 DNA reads TGTGCCAGCAGTTTTGCGTTAGCGGGAAAAGAAGAGACCCAGTACTTC. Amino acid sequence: CASSFALAGKEETQYF.

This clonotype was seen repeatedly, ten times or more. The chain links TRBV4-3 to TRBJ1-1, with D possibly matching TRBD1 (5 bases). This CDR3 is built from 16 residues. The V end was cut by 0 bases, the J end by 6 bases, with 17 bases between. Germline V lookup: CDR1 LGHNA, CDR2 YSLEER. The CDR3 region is CASSQDRLRGGAEAFF. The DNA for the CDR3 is TGCGCCAGCAGCCAAGATCGCCTAAGGGGCGGGGCTGAAGCTTTCTTT.

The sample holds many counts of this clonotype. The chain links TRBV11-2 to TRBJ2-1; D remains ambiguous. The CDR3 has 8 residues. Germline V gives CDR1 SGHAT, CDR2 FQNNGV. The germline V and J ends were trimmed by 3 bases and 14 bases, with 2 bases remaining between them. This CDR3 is CASSLEFF. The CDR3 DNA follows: TGTGCCAGCAGCTTGGAGTTCTTC.

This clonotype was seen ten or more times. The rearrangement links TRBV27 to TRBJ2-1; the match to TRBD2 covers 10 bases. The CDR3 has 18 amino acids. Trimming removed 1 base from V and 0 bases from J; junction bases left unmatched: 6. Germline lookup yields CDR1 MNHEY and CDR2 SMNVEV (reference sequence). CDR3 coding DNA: TGTGCCAGCAGTTTATTTTCGGGACTAGCGTCCTCCTACAATGAGCAGTTCTTC. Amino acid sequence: CASSLFSGLASSYNEQFF.

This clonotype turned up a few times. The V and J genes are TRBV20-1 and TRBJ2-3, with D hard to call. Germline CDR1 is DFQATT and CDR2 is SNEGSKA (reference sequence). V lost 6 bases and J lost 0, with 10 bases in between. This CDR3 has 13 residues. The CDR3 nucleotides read TGCAGTGCAATCCTAACTAGCACAGATACGCAGTATTTT. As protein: CSAILTSTDTQYF.

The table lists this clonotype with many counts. The CDR3 is CASSLYGYTEAFF. CDR3 bases: TGTGCCAGCAGTTTATACGGGTACACTGAAGCTTTCTTT. This rearrangement joins TRBV27 to TRBJ1-1; D uncertain. Germline V gene sequence: CDR1 MNHEY, CDR2 SMNVEV (reference sequence). This CDR3 is 13 amino acids long. Trimming removed 1 base at V and 3 bases at J, with 6 bases between.

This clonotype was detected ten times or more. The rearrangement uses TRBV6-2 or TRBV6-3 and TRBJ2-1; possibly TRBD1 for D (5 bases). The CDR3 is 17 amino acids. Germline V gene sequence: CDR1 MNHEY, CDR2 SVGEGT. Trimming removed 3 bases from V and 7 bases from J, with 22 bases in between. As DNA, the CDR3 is TGTGCCAGCAGTTATGGGGAACAGGCTATAGAAGAGAATGAGCAGTTCTTC. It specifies CASSYGEQAIEENEQFF.

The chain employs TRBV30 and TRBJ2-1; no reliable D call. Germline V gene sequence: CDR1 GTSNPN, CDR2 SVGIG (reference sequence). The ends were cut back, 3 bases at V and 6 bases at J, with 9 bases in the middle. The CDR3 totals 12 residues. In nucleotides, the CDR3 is TGTGCCTGGAGCCTACCCGTCAATGAGCAGTTCTTC. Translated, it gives CAWSLPVNEQFF.

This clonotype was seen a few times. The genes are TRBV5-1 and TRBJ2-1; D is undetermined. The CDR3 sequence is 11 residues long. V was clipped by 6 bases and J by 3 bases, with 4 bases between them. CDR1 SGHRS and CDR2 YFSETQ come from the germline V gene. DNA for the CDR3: TGCGCCAGCATCGGCTACAATGAGCAGTTCTTC. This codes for CASIGYNEQFF. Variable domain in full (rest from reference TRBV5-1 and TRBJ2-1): KAGVTQTPRYLIKTRGQQVTLSCSPISGHRSVSWYQQTPGQGLQFLFEYFSETQRNKGNFPGRFSGRQFSNSRSEMNVSTLELGDSALYLCASIGYNEQFFGPGTRLTVL.

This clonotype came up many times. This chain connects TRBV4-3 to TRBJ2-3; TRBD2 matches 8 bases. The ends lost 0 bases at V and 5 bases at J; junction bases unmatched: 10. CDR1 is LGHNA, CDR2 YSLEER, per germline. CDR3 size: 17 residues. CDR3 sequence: CASSQDSGRGLVDTQYF. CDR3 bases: TGCGCCAGCAGCCAAGACAGCGGGAGAGGATTAGTAGATACGCAGTATTTT.

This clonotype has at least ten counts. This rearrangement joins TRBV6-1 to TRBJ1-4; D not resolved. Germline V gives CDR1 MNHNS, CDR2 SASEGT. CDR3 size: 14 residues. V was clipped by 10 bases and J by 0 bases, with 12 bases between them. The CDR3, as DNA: TGTGCCACCCGGACGGTTTCAACTAATGAAAAACTGTTTTTT. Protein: CATRTVSTNEKLFF.

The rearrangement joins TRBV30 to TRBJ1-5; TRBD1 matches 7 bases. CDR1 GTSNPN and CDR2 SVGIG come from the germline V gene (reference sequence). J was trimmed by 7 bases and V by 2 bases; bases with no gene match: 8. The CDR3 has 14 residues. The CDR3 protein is CAWSKGAGLQPQHF. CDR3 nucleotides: TGTGCCTGGAGTAAGGGGGCAGGGCTACAGCCCCAGCATTTT.

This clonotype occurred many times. CDR3: CATSRDLAGGPHEQYF. In DNA form, the CDR3 reads TGTGCCACCAGCAGAGATCTAGCGGGAGGGCCCCACGAGCAGTACTTC. The J gene is TRBJ2-7, the V gene TRBV15; 12 bases are shared with TRBD2. The V gene's germline CDR1 is LNHNV and CDR2 YYDKDF (reference sequence). The J segment lost 5 bases and the V segment lost 0 bases, leaving 5 bases of the junction unmatched. CDR3 length: 16 residues.

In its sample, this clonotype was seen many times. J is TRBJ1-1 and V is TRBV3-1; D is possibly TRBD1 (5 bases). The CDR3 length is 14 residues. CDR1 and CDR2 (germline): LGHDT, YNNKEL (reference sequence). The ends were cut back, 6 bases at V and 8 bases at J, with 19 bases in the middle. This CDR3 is CASSRSGSPGEAFF. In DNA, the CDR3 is TGTGCCAGCAGTCGTTCAGGGAGCCCGGGCGAAGCTTTCTTT.

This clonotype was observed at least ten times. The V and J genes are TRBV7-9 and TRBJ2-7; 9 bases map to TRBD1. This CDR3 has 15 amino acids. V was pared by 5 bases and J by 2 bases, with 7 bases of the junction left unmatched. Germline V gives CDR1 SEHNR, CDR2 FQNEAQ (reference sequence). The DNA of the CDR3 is TGTGCCAGCAGCGTACCGGGACAGGGACCCTACGAGCAGTACTTC. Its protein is CASSVPGQGPYEQYF. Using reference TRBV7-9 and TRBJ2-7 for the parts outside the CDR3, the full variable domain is DTGVSQNPRHKITKRGQNVTFRCDPISEHNRLYWYRQTLGQGPEFLTYFQNEAQLEKSRLLSDRFSAERPKGSFSTLEIQRTEQGDSAMYLCASSVPGQGPYEQYFGPGTRLTVT.

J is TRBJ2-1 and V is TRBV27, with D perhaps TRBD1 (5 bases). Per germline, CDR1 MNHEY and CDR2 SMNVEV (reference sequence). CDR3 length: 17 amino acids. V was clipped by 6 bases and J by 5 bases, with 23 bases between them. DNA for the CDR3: TGTGCCAGCAGCTATGGGGCGCAGAAAGGTGGGAACAATGAGCAGTTCTTC. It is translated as CASSYGAQKGGNNEQFF.

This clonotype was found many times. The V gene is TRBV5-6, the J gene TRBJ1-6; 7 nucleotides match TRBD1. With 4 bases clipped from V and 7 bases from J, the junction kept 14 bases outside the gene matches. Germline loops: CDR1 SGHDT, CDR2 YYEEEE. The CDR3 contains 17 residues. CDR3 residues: CASSAPRQGIWNSPLHF. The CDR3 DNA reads TGTGCCAGCAGCGCTCCCCGACAGGGAATTTGGAATTCACCCCTCCACTTT.

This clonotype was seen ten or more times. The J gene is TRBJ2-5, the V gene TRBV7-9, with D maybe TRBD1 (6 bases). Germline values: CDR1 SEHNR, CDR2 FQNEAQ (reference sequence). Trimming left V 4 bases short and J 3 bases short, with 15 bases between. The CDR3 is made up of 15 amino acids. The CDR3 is CASSSIQGPEETQYF. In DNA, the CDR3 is TGTGCCAGCAGCTCGATTCAGGGGCCGGAAGAGACCCAGTACTTC.

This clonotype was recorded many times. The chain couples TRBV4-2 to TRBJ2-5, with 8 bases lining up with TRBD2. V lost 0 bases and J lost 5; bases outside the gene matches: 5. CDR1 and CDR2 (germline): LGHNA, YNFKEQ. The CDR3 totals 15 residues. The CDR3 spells CASSQEGLAAETQYF. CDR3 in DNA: TGTGCCAGCAGCCAAGAAGGACTAGCTGCTGAGACCCAGTACTTC.

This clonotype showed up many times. CDR3 bases: TGTGCCAGCAGCTTAGAGGGAGGGACGGGACACGAGCAGTACTTC. Translating gives CASSLEGGTGHEQYF. The V and J genes are TRBV11-2 and TRBJ2-7; the match to TRBD2 covers 7 bases. The CDR3 runs to 15 residues. V was clipped by 0 bases and J by 5 bases; unmatched bases: 7. The germline CDR1 and CDR2 sequences are SGHAT and FQNNGV.

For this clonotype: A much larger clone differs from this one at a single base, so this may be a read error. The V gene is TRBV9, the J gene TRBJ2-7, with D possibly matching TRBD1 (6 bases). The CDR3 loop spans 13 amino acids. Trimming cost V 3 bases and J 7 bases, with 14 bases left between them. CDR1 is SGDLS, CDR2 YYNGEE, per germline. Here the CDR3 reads CASSGTGLGEQYF. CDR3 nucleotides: TGTGCCAGCAGCGGAACAGGGCTCGGGGAGCAGTACTTC.